These 16 T cell receptor beta chains were all obtained from the same sample, sequenced in a study of control samples from healthy donors and cancer patients. Assay used: immunoSEQ multiplex PCR; TCRdb lists only in-frame clones, some missing. The repertoire includes approximately 120,000 clones, around 89% of them detected once, and 17% sits in the top ten. Sequencing used blood. These receptors came from a woman in her fifties or sixties in good health.

The J gene is TRBJ1-1, the V gene TRBV29-1; perhaps TRBD1 as D (5 bases). V lost 8 bases and J 4 bases, leaving 23 bases between the germline ends. CDR1 is SQVTM and CDR2 is ANQGSEA in the germline V gene. The CDR3 runs to 15 residues. The CDR3 loop is CSTVRSKGTGTEAFF. CDR3 sequence (DNA): TGCAGCACTGTCCGAAGTAAAGGTACAGGCACTGAAGCTTTCTTT.

The chain carries TRBV29-1 and TRBJ2-2; D is ambiguous. V lost 3 bases and J 1 base, leaving 6 bases between the germline ends. This CDR3 is built from 13 residues. Germline assignment: CDR1 SQVTM and CDR2 ANQGSEA. The CDR3 region is CSVERQNTGELFF. The CDR3 DNA reads TGCAGCGTTGAGAGACAGAACACCGGGGAGCTGTTTTTT.

In this sample, this clone turned up a few times. The chain combines TRBV2 with TRBJ1-5, with D unresolved. Germline values: CDR1 SNHLY, CDR2 FYNNEI. V lost 3 bases, J lost 7 bases, and 4 bases lay in between. CDR3 length: 11 residues. CDR3 protein: CASSDNQPQHF. The CDR3 coding sequence is TGTGCCAGCAGTGATAACCAGCCCCAGCATTTT.

The chain uses TRBV27 and TRBJ2-2, with D possibly TRBD1 on 5 matching bases. Germline values: CDR1 MNHEY, CDR2 SMNVEV (reference sequence). This CDR3 is 16 amino acids long. The ends were cut back, 1 base at V and 4 bases at J, with 13 bases in the middle. The CDR3 coding sequence is TGTGCCAGCAGTTTATTAGGGGTCGGTGGCACCGGGGAGCTGTTTTTT. Protein product: CASSLLGVGGTGELFF.

The chain couples TRBV24-1 to TRBJ2-6; TRBD1 is a possible D gene (6 bases). V was trimmed by 1 base and J by 4 bases, leaving 10 bases between them. The V gene's germline CDR1 is KGHDR and CDR2 SFDVKD. CDR3 length: 16 residues. The DNA of the CDR3 is TGTGCCACCAGTGATTTCCGACAGGCGGGGGCCAACGTCCTGACTTTC. It codes for CATSDFRQAGANVLTF.

V and J are TRBV5-1 and TRBJ2-1; 10 bases are shared with TRBD2. The V gene end was trimmed by 5 bases and the J gene end by 0 bases; junction bases not matched to a gene: 8. This CDR3 has 17 amino acids. Germline CDR1 SGHRS, CDR2 YFSETQ. Written as DNA, the CDR3 is TGCGCCAGCAGAGGACTAGCGGCCTCGGGCTCCTACAATGAGCAGTTCTTC. As protein: CASRGLAASGSYNEQFF.

CDR3 region: CASSLDRVDTSGANVLTF. The CDR3 nucleotides are TGTGCCAGCAGCTTAGATAGAGTAGATACTAGTGGGGCCAACGTCCTGACTTTC. The chain combines TRBV11-3 with TRBJ2-6; D perhaps matches TRBD2 (5 bases). Trimming stripped 0 bases from V and 3 bases from J, with 15 bases between. The CDR3 covers 18 residues. CDR1 and CDR2 (germline): SGHNT, YENEEA.

The chain combines TRBV10-2 with TRBJ2-1; 10 bases line up with TRBD2. In germline, CDR1 is WSHSY, CDR2 SAAADI. The CDR3 has 13 amino acids. Trimming took 8 bases from V and 4 from J; bases not matched to a gene: 2. The CDR3 here is CASSSGRYNEQFF. CDR3 coding DNA: TGCGCCAGCTCTAGCGGGAGATACAATGAGCAGTTCTTC.

The rearrangement joins TRBV19 to TRBJ1-5, with D unclear. The CDR3 extends over 14 amino acids. Germline CDR1 reads LNHDA; CDR2 reads SQIVND (reference sequence). V lost 3 bases and J 7 bases, leaving 13 bases between the germline ends. This CDR3 is CASSIFGVGQPQHF. The DNA for the CDR3 is TGTGCCAGTAGTATTTTCGGGGTCGGGCAGCCCCAGCATTTT.

The chain combines TRBV24-1 with TRBJ1-5; TRBD1 matches 9 bases. CDR1 and CDR2 from the germline V gene are KGHDR and SFDVKD. V lost 9 bases, J lost 4 bases, and 12 bases stayed unmatched. The CDR3 covers 16 residues. The CDR3 is CATVRDRVGGNQPQHF. The CDR3 DNA reads as TGTGCCACCGTCCGGGACAGGGTTGGGGGAAATCAGCCCCAGCATTTT.

CDR3 loop: CSYLERGYGYTF. Here the CDR3 DNA reads TGCAGCTACCTCGAGCGGGGATACGGCTACACCTTC. The chain recombines TRBV29-1 with TRBJ1-2; no firm D call. V was shortened by 8 bases and J by 8 bases, with 18 bases between the two germline ends. The CDR3 contains 12 residues. CDR1 is SQVTM, CDR2 ANQGSEA, per germline.

The genes are TRBV27 and TRBJ2-2; TRBD2 aligns across 10 bases. CDR1 and CDR2 (germline): MNHEY, SMNVEV (reference sequence). Germline trimming cut 3 bases from V and 0 bases from J; bases unmatched to any gene: 13. The CDR3 loop spans 20 amino acids. Here the CDR3 reads CASSFRLAGVSPTNTGELFF. CDR3 coding DNA: TGTGCCAGCAGTTTCCGTCTAGCGGGAGTTAGCCCAACGAACACCGGGGAGCTGTTTTTT.

The rearrangement joins TRBV7-3 to TRBJ2-2, with 10 bases identical to TRBD1. From germline, CDR1 is SGHTA and CDR2 FQGTGA. There are 14 residues in the CDR3. The trim removed 4 bases at V and 7 bases at J, leaving 3 bases unmatched. The CDR3 loop reads CASSSGTGDGELFF. The CDR3 nucleotides read TGTGCCAGCAGCTCAGGGACAGGGGACGGGGAGCTGTTTTTT.

The chain has TRBV18 and TRBJ1-1, with D uncertain. V lost 2 bases, J lost 1 base, and 11 bases lay in between. This CDR3 spans 15 amino acids. Germline loops: CDR1 KGHSH, CDR2 LQKENI. The CDR3 here is CASSPINPGNTEAFF. In nucleotides, the CDR3 is TGTGCCAGCTCACCAATAAACCCGGGGAACACTGAAGCTTTCTTT.

The V gene is TRBV14, the J gene TRBJ2-1; 12 nucleotides agree with TRBD2. Germline V gene lookup returns CDR1 SGHDN and CDR2 FVKESK. With V trimmed by 2 bases and J by 8 bases, 7 bases remained unmatched. The CDR3 length is 16 residues. CDR3 sequence (DNA): TGTGCCAGCAGCCAAACTAGCGGGAGGACGTTCGATGAGCAGTTCTTC. Its protein product is CASSQTSGRTFDEQFF.

The chain couples TRBV4-3 to TRBJ2-1; no definite D call. Trimming stripped 0 bases from V and 0 bases from J, with 6 bases between. The CDR3 is 15 residues long. The germline CDR1 and CDR2 sequences are LGHNA and YSLEER. CDR3 region: CASSQDRGSYNEQFF. In DNA, the CDR3 is TGCGCCAGCAGCCAAGATCGAGGCTCCTACAATGAGCAGTTCTTC.